This T cell receptor beta chain was profiled in a study of OX40 agonist ivuxolimab in advanced cancers. Study-wide background: One patient with hepatocellular carcinoma and two with cutaneous melanoma, three in all, had partial responses.

The CDR3 spans 17 residues. Germline lookup yields CDR1 PRHDT and CDR2 FYEKMQ (reference sequence). After removal of 4 bases from V and 5 bases from J, the junction contained 16 bases not matched to a gene. Some clones are missing from TCRdb's copy, which holds only in-frame ones; the method was immunoSEQ multiplex PCR. Here the sample spans some 150,000 clones, 90% being singletons. The sequenced sample was CD4+ or CD8+ T cells sorted from blood, obtained in a trial of the OX40 agonist ivuxolimab. The rearrangement joins TRBV13 to TRBJ2-7, with 8 bases that match TRBD1. The source of this sequence is an adult with an advanced solid tumor such as melanoma, head and neck, liver or kidney cancer. For the CDR3, the DNA is TGTGCCAGCAGCTCCGGGACAGGACTCTTTAGTAGGAACGAGCAGTACTTC. Translating it yields CASSSGTGLFSRNEQYF.